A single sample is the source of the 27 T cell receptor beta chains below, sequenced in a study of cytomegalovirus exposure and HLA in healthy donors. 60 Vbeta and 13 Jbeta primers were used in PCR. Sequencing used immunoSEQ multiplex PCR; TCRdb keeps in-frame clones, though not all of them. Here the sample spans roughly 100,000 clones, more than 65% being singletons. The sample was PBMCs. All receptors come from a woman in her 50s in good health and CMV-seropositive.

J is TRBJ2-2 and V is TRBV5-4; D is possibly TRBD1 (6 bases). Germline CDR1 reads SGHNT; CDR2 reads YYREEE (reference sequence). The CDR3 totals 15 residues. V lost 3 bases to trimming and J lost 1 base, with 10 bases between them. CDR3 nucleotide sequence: TGTGCCAGCAGCTCACAGGGCTGGAACACCGGGGAGCTGTTTTTT. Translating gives CASSSQGWNTGELFF.

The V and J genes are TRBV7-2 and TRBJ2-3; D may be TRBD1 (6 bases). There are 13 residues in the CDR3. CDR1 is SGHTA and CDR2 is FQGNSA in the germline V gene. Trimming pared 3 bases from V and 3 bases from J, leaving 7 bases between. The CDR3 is CASSFQGTDTQYF. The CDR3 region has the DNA TGTGCCAGCAGCTTCCAGGGGACAGATACGCAGTATTTT.

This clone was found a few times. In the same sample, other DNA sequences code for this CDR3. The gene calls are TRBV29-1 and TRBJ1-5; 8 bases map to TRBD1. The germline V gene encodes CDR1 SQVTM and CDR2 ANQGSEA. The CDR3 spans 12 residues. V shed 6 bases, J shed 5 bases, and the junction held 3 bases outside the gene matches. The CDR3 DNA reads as TGCAGCGTCGGGACAGGCGATCAGCCCCAGCATTTT. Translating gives CSVGTGDQPQHF.

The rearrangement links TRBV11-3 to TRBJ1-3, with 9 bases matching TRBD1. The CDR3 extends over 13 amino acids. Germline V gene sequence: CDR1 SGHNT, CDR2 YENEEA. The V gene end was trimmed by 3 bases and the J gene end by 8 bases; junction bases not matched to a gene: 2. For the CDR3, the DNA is TGTGCCAGCAGCTTCCGACAGGGGGACACCATATATTTT. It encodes CASSFRQGDTIYF.

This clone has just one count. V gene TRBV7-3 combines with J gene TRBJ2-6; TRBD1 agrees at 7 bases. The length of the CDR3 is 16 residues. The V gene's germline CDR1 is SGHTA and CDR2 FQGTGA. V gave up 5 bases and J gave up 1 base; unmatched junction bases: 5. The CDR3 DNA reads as TGTGCCAGCAGCCCAGGGGGACAGTCTGGGGCCAACGTCCTGACTTTC. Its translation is CASSPGGQSGANVLTF.

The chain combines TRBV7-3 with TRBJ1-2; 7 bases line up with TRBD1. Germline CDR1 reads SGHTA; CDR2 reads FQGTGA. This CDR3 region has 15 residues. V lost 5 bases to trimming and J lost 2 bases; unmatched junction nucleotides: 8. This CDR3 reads CASSRRGGLNYGYTF. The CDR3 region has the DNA TGTGCCAGCAGCCGAAGAGGGGGCCTGAACTATGGCTACACCTTC. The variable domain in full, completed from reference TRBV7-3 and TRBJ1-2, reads GAGVSQTPSNKVTEKGKYVELRCDPISGHTALYWYRQSLGQGPEFLIYFQGTGAADDSGLPNDRFFAVRPEGSVSTLKIQRTERGDSAVYLCASSRRGGLNYGYTFGSGTRLTVV.

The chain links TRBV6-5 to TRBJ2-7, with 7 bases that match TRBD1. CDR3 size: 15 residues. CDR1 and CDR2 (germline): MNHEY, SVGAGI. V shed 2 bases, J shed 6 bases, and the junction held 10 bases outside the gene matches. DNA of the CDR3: TGTGCCAGCAGTTACGATAGTGACAGGGATTCCGAGCAGTACTTC. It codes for CASSYDSDRDSEQYF.

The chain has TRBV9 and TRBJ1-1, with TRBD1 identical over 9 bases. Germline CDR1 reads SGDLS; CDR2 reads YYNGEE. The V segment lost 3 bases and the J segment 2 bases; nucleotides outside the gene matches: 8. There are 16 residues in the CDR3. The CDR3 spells CASSDYRGRGNTEAFF. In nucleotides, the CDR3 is TGTGCCAGCAGCGACTACAGGGGGCGAGGTAACACTGAAGCTTTCTTT.

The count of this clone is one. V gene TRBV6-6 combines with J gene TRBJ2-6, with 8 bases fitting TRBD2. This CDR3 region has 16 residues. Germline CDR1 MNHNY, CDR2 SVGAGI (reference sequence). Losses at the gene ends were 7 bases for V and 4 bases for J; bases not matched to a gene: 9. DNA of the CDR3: TGTGCCAGCAACCCCGGGGGGGGGTCCGGGGCCAACGTCCTGACTTTC. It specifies CASNPGGGSGANVLTF.

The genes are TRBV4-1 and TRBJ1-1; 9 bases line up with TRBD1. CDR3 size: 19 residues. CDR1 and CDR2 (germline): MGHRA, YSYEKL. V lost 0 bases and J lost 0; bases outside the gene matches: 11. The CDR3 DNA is TGCGCCAGCAGCCAAGAACCCCCGGGACAGGGACCGCTGAACACTGAAGCTTTCTTT. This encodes CASSQEPPGQGPLNTEAFF.

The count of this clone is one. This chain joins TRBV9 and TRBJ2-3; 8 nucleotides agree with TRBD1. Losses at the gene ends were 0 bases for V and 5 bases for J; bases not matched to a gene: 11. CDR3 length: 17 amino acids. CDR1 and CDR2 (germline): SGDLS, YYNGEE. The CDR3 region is CASSVGYRGFREDTQYF. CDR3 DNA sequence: TGTGCCAGCAGCGTAGGTTACAGGGGGTTTCGTGAAGATACGCAGTATTTT. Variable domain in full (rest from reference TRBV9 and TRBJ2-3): DSGVTQTPKHLITATGQRVTLRCSPRSGDLSVYWYQQSLDQGLQFLIQYYNGEERAKGNILERFSAQQFPDLHSELNLSSLELGDSALYFCASSVGYRGFREDTQYFGPGTRLTVL.

This CDR3 is CASVTGENQPQHF. CDR3 in DNA: TGTGCCAGCGTCACAGGGGAGAATCAGCCCCAGCATTTT. The chain joins TRBV19 to TRBJ1-5; 7 bases align to TRBD1. Per germline, CDR1 LNHDA and CDR2 SQIVND (reference sequence). CDR3 length: 13 residues. J lost 4 bases, V lost 9 bases, and 6 bases had no gene match. The entire variable domain, with the rest obtained from reference TRBV19 and TRBJ1-5, is as follows: DGGITQSPKYLFRKEGQNVTLSCEQNLNHDAMYWYRQDPGQGLRLIYYSQIVNDFQKGDIAEGYSVSREKKESFPLTVTSAQKNPTAFYLCASVTGENQPQHFGDGTRLSIL.

The CDR3 is CASSQTRRASGLTLNTGELFF. CDR3 sequence (DNA): TGTGCCAGCAGCCAGACAAGACGGGCTAGCGGGCTTACCCTTAACACCGGGGAGCTGTTTTTT. V and J are TRBV4-2 and TRBJ2-2, with TRBD2 matching over 8 bases. CDR1 is LGHNA and CDR2 is YNFKEQ in the germline V gene. After removal of 3 bases from V and 2 bases from J, the junction contained 20 bases not matched to a gene. The CDR3 runs 21 residues.

CDR3 in DNA: TGTGCCAGCAGCTTATTAGCGGGGGGATTCTACGAGCAGTACTTC. It translates to CASSLLAGGFYEQYF. The chain is built from TRBV11-1 and TRBJ2-7; 10 bases are a match to TRBD2. The length of the CDR3 is 15 residues. The germline V gene encodes CDR1 SGHAT and CDR2 FQDESV (reference sequence). The junction had 4 bases not matched to a gene; V was cut back by 2 bases and J by 3 bases.

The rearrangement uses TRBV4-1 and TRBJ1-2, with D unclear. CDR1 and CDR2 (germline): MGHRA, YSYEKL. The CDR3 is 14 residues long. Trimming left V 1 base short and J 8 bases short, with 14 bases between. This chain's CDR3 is CASSQATGLRGYTF. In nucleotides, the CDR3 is TGCGCCAGCAGCCAAGCCACGGGTCTAAGGGGCTACACCTTC.

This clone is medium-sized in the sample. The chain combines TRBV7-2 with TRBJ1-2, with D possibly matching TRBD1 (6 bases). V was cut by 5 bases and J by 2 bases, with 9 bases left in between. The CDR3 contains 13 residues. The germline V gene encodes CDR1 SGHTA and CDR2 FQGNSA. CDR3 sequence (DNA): TGTGCCAGCAGCCACAGGGAAAACTATGGCTACACCTTC. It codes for CASSHRENYGYTF.

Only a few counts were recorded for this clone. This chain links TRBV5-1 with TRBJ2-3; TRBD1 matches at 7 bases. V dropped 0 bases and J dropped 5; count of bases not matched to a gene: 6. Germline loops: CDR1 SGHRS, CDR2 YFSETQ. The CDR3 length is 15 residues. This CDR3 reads CASSLEGTEGDTQYF. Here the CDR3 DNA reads TGCGCCAGCAGCTTGGAAGGGACAGAGGGAGATACGCAGTATTTT. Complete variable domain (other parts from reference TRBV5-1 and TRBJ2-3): KAGVTQTPRYLIKTRGQQVTLSCSPISGHRSVSWYQQTPGQGLQFLFEYFSETQRNKGNFPGRFSGRQFSNSRSEMNVSTLELGDSALYLCASSLEGTEGDTQYFGPGTRLTVL.

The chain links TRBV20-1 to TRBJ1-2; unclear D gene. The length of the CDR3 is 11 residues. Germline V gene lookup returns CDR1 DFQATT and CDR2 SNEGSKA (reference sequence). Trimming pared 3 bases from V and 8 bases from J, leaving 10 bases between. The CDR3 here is CSASKDLGYTF. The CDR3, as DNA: TGCAGTGCTAGTAAGGACTTAGGCTACACCTTC.

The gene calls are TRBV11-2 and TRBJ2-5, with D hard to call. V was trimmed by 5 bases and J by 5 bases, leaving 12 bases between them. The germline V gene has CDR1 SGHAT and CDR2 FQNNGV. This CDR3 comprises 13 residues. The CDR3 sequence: CASSPKYAETQYF. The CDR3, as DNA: TGTGCCAGCAGCCCCAAATACGCGGAGACCCAGTACTTC.

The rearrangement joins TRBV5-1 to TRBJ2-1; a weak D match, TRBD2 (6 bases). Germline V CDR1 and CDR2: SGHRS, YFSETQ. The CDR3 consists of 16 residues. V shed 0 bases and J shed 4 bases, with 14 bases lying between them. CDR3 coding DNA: TGCGCCAGCAGCTTGGCCAGGGCTAGCGTGTACAATGAGCAGTTCTTC. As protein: CASSLARASVYNEQFF.

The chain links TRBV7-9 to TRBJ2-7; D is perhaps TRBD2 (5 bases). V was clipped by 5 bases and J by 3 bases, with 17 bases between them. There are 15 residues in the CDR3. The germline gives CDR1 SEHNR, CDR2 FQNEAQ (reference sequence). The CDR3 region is CASSPRVTKVYEQYF. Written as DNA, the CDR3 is TGTGCCAGCAGCCCGCGGGTGACTAAGGTCTACGAGCAGTACTTC.

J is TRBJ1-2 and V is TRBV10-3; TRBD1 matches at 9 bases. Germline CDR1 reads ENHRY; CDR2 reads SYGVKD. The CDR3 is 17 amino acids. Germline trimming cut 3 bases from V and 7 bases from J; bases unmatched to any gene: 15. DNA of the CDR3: TGTGCCATCAGTGACGCCACCGGGACAGGGAAACGCGGTGGCTACACCTTC. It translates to CAISDATGTGKRGGYTF.

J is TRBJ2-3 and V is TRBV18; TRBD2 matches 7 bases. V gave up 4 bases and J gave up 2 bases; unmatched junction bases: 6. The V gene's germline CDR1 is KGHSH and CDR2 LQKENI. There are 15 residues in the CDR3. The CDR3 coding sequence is TGTGCCAGCTCACTAGCGGGTGCCGCCACAGATACGCAGTATTTT. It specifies CASSLAGAATDTQYF. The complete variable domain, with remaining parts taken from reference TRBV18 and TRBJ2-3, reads NAGVMQNPRHLVRRRGQEARLRCSPMKGHSHVYWYRQLPEEGLKFMVYLQKENIIDESGMPKERFSAEFPKEGPSILRIQQVVRGDSAAYFCASSLAGAATDTQYFGPGTRLTVL.

The CDR3 here is CASRLQGTQPQHF. CDR3 DNA: TGTGCCAGTAGGCTCCAGGGGACTCAGCCCCAGCATTTT. The chain is built from TRBV19 and TRBJ1-5; tentatively, D is TRBD1 (6 bases). CDR1 and CDR2 (germline): LNHDA, SQIVND (reference sequence). Trimming took 6 bases from V and 6 from J, leaving 12 bases between them. The length of the CDR3 is 13 residues.

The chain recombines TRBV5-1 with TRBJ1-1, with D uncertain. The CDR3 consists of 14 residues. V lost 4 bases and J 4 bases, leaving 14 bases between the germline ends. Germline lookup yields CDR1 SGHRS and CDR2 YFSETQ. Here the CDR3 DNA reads TGCGCCAGCAGCAACATCGGGTTGAGCACTGAAGCTTTCTTT. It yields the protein CASSNIGLSTEAFF. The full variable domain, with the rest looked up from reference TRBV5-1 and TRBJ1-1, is KAGVTQTPRYLIKTRGQQVTLSCSPISGHRSVSWYQQTPGQGLQFLFEYFSETQRNKGNFPGRFSGRQFSNSRSEMNVSTLELGDSALYLCASSNIGLSTEAFFGQGTRLTVV.

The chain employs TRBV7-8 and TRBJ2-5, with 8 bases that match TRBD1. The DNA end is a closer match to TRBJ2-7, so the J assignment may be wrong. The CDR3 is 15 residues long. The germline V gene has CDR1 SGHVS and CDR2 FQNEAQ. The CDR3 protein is CASSFLGDRGYEQYF. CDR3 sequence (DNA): TGTGCCAGCAGCTTTCTGGGAGACAGGGGCTACGAGCAGTACTTC.

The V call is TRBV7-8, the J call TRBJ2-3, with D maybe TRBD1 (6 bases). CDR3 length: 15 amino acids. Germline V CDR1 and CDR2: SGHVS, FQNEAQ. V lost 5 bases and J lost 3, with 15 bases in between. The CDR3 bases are TGTGCCAGCAGCCCGACAGGTGGAGGAACAGATACGCAGTATTTT. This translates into CASSPTGGGTDTQYF.